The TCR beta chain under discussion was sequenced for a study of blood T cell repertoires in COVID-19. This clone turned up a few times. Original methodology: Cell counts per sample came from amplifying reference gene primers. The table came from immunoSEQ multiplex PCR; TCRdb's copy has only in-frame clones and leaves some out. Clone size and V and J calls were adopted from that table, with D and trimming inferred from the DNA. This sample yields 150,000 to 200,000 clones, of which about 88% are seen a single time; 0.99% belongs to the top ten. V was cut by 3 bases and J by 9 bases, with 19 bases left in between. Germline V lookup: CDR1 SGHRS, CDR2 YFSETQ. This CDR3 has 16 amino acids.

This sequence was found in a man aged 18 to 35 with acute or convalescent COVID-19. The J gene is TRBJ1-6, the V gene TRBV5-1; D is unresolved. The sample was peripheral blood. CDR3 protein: CASSSLPEVRSSPLHF. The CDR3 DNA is TGCGCCAGCAGCTCGCTACCGGAGGTTAGAAGTTCACCCCTCCACTTT.